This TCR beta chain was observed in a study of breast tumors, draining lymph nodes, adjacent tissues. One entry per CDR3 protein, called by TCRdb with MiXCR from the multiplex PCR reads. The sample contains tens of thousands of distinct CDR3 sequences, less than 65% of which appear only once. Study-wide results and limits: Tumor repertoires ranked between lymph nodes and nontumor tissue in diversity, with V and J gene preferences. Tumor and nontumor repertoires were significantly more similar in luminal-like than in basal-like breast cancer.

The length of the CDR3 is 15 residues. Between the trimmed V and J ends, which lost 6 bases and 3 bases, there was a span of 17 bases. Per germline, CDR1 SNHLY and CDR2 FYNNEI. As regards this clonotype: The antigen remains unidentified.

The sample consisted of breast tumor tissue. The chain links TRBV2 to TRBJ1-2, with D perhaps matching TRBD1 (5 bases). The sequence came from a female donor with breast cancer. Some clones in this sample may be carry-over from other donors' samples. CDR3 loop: CASRGIKTVDYGYTF. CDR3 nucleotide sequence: TGTGCCAGCAGGGGTATCAAGACAGTAGACTATGGCTACACCTTC.